The source of this TCR beta chain is a study of control samples from healthy donors and cancer patients (TCRdb year 2020). Worth noting for this clone: Its specific antigen is unknown. One junction end disagrees with the germline gene, perhaps due to a read error.

The cysteine opens and the phenylalanine closes a CDR3 of 18 amino acids. Only the CDR3 part of the read is kept: 54 bases, read in frame from the first base. CDR1 and CDR2 (SGHRS, YFSETQ) derive from the germline V gene. Preparation of the library involved the immunoSEQ multiplex PCR assay. This immuneACCESS table, as held by TCRdb, lists in-frame sequences with V and J called but not all clones. Of the missing ones, under half trace to an unresolved V gene in checked studies; the others have no known cause. Present in this sample are 150,000 to 200,000 clones, 80% to 90% of which were seen just once. Together, the top ten hold over 4% of the sample.

This sequence was found in a woman aged 25 to 39 in good health. Sequencing was performed on blood. In this chain, TRBV5-1 is recombined with TRBJ2-7; 9 central nucleotides agree with TRBD2. The nucleotides are TGCGCCAGCAGTTTGGGAGCTAGGTGGCTAGCGGGGACCTACGAGCAGTACTTC. This codes for CASSLGARWLAGTYEQYF.